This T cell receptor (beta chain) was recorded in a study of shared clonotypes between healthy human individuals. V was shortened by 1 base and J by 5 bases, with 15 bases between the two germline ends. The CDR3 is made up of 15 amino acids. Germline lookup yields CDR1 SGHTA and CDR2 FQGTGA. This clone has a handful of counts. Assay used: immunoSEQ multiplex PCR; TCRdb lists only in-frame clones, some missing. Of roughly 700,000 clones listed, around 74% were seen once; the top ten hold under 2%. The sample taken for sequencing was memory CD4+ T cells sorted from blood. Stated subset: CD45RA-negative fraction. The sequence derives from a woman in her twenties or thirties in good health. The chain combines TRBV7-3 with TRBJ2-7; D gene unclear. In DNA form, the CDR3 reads TGTGCCAGCAGCTTAAGTTCGGTCCCCCAGAACGAGCAGTACTTC. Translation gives CASSLSSVPQNEQYF.